This TCR beta chain was recorded in a study of shared clonotypes between healthy human individuals (dated by TCRdb to 2020 to 2021). Study-level background: Three men and two women, aged 18 to 49 years, made up the cohort. To increase sequencing depth and limit assay-specific biases, TCR repertoire library preparation and sequencing were carried out by different laboratories using diverse techniques. Each donor's leukapheresis produced roughly between about 0.9 and 9.5 billion PBMCs. For each donor, three plates each were used for CD4 naive and CD4 memory, two plates were used for CD8 naive, and one plate was used for CD8 memory. Blood TCR repertoires of four to six healthy adults were deeply sequenced to estimate repertoire size and the extent of clonotype sharing between individuals.

Using the deep immunoSEQ assay, multiplex PCR amplified TCR CDR3 regions from genomic DNA. For each cell subset, the extracted genomic DNA was distributed evenly across all wells of several immunoSEQ 96-well plates, and each plate served as one replicate. For sorted subsets, around 0.2 ug genomic DNA, equal to tens of thousands of T cell genomes, was loaded into each replicate PCR. Purified libraries were measured with a Qubit 3.0 fluorometer, size-checked on a Bioanalyzer 2100, and measured again with the KAPA Library Quantification kit. Each immunoSEQ 96-well plate was sequenced on its own single-read 150-cycle Illumina NextSeq 550 flow cell. Regarding the original processing steps: Because only junctional sequences without quality scores were contained in the immunoSEQ output, filtering matching that applied to full-length reads could not be performed. Sequences were annotated with PyIR, a Python wrapper for IgBLAST v1.9, and V/J genes and CDR3 were assigned using IMGT germline references. Reads with weak V/J assignments (E-value above 1e-6), missing CDR3, stop codons, out-of-frame junctions, or ambiguous translated residues were removed. V3J clonotypes were defined as sequences sharing the same inferred V gene, J gene, and CDR3 amino acid sequence. Percentage overlap between repertoires was calculated by dividing the number of shared unique clonotypes by the size of the smaller repertoire. RTK rarefaction, the Chao1 estimator, and Recon v2.1 estimates of unobserved clonotypes were used to assess repertoire richness. Generation probabilities were computed with OLGA for all TCRbeta clonotypes obtained by the gDNA method from a handful of donors. Here the immuneACCESS table is served through TCRdb, limited to in-frame sequences with V and J called. Missing clones are a known gap in these copies; in checked studies unresolved V genes cover under half, and the rest lacks a known reason. V and J calls and clone size are given by that table; D and trimming were obtained from the DNA. Within this sample are millions of clones, with roughly 91% of them counted one time only. The ten largest clonotypes hold roughly 1.7% of the sample.

The research as a whole found: Across four donors, 5% to 6% of naive CD4, approximately 4% of naive CD8, 2% to 2.5% of memory CD4, and about 0.4% of memory CD8 clonotypes were shared. Pairwise subsampling indicated that sequencing depth was expected to affect the degree of clonotype sharing among donors. The genetic and exposure-history diversity represented was limited by the small number of donors. Compared with non-shared clonotypes, the clonotypes found in all four sorted-subset donors had higher generation probabilities. Even with the large sequencing depth, rarefaction of the sorted-subset datasets indicated that sequencing was incomplete. Larger estimated clonotype richness was generally found for naive subsets than for memory subsets. Sampling was restricted to blood, and TCR repertoires in tissue are likely to differ from TCR repertoires in blood.

Comments on this clone: This receptor's antigen is unknown. Base quality data are lacking; no much larger clone is found one base away.

The germline ends are 11 bases apart after V is trimmed by 5 bases and J by 3 bases. Taken from cysteine to phenylalanine, the CDR3 has 13 residues. This entry keeps only the CDR3 DNA: 39 bases, framed from base 1. Per the germline V gene (reference sequence), MNHEY is the CDR1 and SMNVEV is the CDR2. CD8 naive samples were obtained by positive selection for CCR7 among CD45RO-negative cells, yielding a CD45RA+CCR7+ population from which TemRA cells were excluded. The donors were healthy, HIV-negative adults with no recently reported acute infections or vaccinations. All donors were Caucasian adults living in Nashville, Tennessee, USA. After blood collection by leukapheresis, PBMCs were isolated using Ficoll-Histopaque density gradient centrifugation and then cryopreserved in the vapor phase of liquid nitrogen. Purity and quantity of every magnetically sorted T cell population were checked by analytical flow cytometry. Each sorted fraction had its genomic DNA isolated and then quantified by UV absorbance on a Nanodrop 2000c.

The chain uses TRBV27 and TRBJ2-7; TRBD1 is a possible D gene, resting on 5 matching bases. The receptor was isolated from a young man in good health. Some clones in this sample may be carry-over from other donors' samples. The sequenced sample consisted of naive CD8+ T cells from PBMCs. The cell subset or site label for this specimen denotes: CD45RA+CCR7+. The CDR3 region: CASSARVNYEQYF. In nucleotide form, the sequence is TGTGCCAGCAGTGCCAGGGTTAACTACGAGCAGTACTTC.